This T cell receptor (beta chain) was sequenced for a study of shared clonotypes between healthy human individuals. Several immunoSEQ 96-well plates shared each subset's DNA, each plate a replicate. TCRdb's copy holds only in-frame clones and misses some; the assay was immunoSEQ multiplex PCR. Of under 2,500,000 clones listed, 95% are singletons. Findings and caveats of the study: Naive subsets, compared against memory subsets, generally had larger estimated richness values. The represented genetic and exposure-history diversity was limited by the small number of donors. Naive CD4 clonotypes overlapped across a few donors at roughly 5%.

The CDR3 length is 15 residues. The germline gives CDR1 ENHRY, CDR2 SYGVKD. V lost 10 bases, J lost 2 bases, and 21 bases lay in between. A remark on this clone: Antigen: not known.

The gene calls are TRBV10-3 and TRBJ2-7; D possibly matches TRBD1 or TRBD2 (7 bases each). This clonotype was sampled from a man between 18 and 29 years old in good health. Material for sequencing was naive CD4+ T cells sorted from blood. Subset reported: CD45RA+ positively selected. This CDR3 is CATDRDTGGPYEQYF. The CDR3 DNA sequence: TGTGCCACCGACAGGGATACGGGAGGACCCTACGAGCAGTACTTC.